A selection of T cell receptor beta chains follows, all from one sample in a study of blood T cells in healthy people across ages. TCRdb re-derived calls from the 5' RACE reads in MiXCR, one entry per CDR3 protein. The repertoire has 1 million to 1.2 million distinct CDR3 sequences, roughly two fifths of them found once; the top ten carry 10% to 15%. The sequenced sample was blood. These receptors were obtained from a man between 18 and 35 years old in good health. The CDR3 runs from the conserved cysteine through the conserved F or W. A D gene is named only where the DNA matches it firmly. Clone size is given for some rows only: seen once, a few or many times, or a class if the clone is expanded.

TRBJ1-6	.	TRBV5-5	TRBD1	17	TGTGCCAGCAGGGGCGGACAGGGCATCTCCTATAATTCACCCCTCCACTTT	CASRGGQGISYNSPLHF
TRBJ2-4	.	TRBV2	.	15	TGTGCCAGCAGTGAATGGGGCCTAGCCAAAAACATTCAGTACTTC	CASSEWGLAKNIQYF
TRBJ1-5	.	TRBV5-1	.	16	TGCGCCAGCAGCCCAGGGGCAGGGGTCGGCAATCAGCCCCAGCATTTT	CASSPGAGVGNQPQHF
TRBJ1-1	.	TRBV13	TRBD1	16	TGTGCCAGCAGCTTAGTTAACAGGGGAATGAACCCTGAAGCTTTCTTT	CASSLVNRGMNPEAFF
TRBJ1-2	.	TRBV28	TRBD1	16	TGTGCCAGCAGTTTATTGGTTGAGGGGGCTGACTATGGCTACACCTTC	CASSLLVEGADYGYTF
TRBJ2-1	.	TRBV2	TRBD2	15	TGTGCCAGCAGGCAATTAGCGGGGGGTTACAATGAGCAGTTCTTC	CASRQLAGGYNEQFF
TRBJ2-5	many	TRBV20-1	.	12	TGCAGTCCGGTCGTGACAGAAGAGACCCAGTACTTC	CSPVVTEETQYF
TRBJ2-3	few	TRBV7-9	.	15	TGTGCCAGCAGCTTGGGACGAGGGAGCGGAGATACGCAGTATTTT	CASSLGRGSGDTQYF
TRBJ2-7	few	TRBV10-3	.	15	TGTGCCATCAGTGGGGGTTGGGACGGAACCTACGAGCAGTACTTC	CAISGGWDGTYEQYF
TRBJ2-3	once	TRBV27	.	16	TGTGCCAGCAGTTTTCGGGCGAGGGGAAGCACAGATACGCAGTATTTT	CASSFRARGSTDTQYF
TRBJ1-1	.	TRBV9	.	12	TGTGCCAGCAGCGTTTCAGGGACTGAAGCTTTCTTT	CASSVSGTEAFF
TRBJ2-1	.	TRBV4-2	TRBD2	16	TGTGCCAGCAGTCAAGCGGGGACGAGCTCCTACAATGAGCAGTTCTTC	CASSQAGTSSYNEQFF
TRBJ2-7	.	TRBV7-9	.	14	TGTGCCAGCAGCGTATCAGAAACCTACTACGAGCAGTACTTC	CASSVSETYYEQYF
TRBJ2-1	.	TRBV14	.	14	TGTGCCAGCAGCCAAGTCGGGGACGGCAATGAGCAGTTCTTC	CASSQVGDGNEQFF
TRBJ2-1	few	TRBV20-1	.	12	TGCAGTGCTAGACAGGAACTCAATGAGCAGTTCTTC	CSARQELNEQFF
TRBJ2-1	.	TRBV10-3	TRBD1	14	TGTGCCATCAGACTTACCACAGGGGGCTGGGAGCAGTTCTTC	CAIRLTTGGWEQFF
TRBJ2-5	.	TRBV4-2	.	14	TGTGCCAGCAGCCAAGGACAGTCCTCGGAGACCCAGTACTTC	CASSQGQSSETQYF
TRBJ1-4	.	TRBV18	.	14	TGTGCCAGCTCACCACCGGGGCGGTTGGAAAAACTGTTTTTT	CASSPPGRLEKLFF
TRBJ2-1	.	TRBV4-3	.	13	TGCGCCAGCAGCCAATATGGCGGCAATGAGCAGTTCTTC	CASSQYGGNEQFF
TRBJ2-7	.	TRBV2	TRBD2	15	TGTGCCAGCGACGTTAAGACTAGCTCCACCTACGAGCAGTACTTC	CASDVKTSSTYEQYF
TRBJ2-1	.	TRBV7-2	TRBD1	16	TGTGCCAGCAGCTCGCAGGACAGGGGGACCTACAATGAGCAGTTCTTC	CASSSQDRGTYNEQFF
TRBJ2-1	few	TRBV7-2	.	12	TGTGCCAGCAGCGACCAATACAATGAGCAGTTCTTC	CASSDQYNEQFF
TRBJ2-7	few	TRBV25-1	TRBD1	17	TGTGCCAGCAGTGAATCTTCATATTGGGACAGGGGCAACGAGCAGTACTTC	CASSESSYWDRGNEQYF
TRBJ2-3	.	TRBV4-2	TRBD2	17	TGTGCCAGCAGCCAAGGGACTAGCGAGCAGGGTACAGATACGCAGTATTTT	CASSQGTSEQGTDTQYF
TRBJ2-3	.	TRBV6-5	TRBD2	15	TGTGCCAGCAGTTACGCGGCGGGGGGCACAGATACGCAGTATTTT	CASSYAAGGTDTQYF
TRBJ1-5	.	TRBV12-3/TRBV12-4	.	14	TGTGCCAGAAGTAGGGGTCGGGGCAATCAGCCCCAGCATTTT	CARSRGRGNQPQHF